A selection of T cell receptor beta chains follows, all from one sample in a study of regulatory T cells in long-lasting Graves disease. TCRdb redid the calling of the multiplex PCR reads with MiXCR, one entry per CDR3 protein. The table has approximately 400,000 distinct CDR3 sequences, about 20% seen once; the top ten hold about 26%. The sample was peripheral blood mononuclear cells (PBMCs), taken when the disease was refractory, from a patient treated with antithyroid drugs. The receptors stem from a female donor with Graves disease. Each CDR3 is given with its conserved first and last residue. A D gene is named only where the DNA matches it firmly. A clone size is listed for some rows: how often the clone was seen (once, few, many), or a class if it is expanded.

V gene	CDR3 length	D gene	J gene	clone size	CDR3 protein	CDR3 DNA
TRBV28	15	-	TRBJ1-1	-	CASSVIVGLNTEAFF	TGTGCCAGCAGCGTAATAGTTGGTTTGAACACTGAAGCTTTCTTT
TRBV6-1	12	-	TRBJ1-2	many	CASSVQNYGYTF	TGTGCCAGCAGTGTGCAGAACTATGGCTACACCTTC
TRBV15	13	-	TRBJ1-5	few	CATSRDRGEPQHF	TGTGCCACCAGCAGAGATCGGGGGGAGCCCCAGCATTTT
TRBV6-1	15	-	TRBJ2-5	few	CASSSFMRHQETQYF	TGTGCCAGCAGTTCATTCATGAGGCATCAAGAGACCCAGTACTTC
TRBV18	15	TRBD1	TRBJ1-5	-	CASSPNGRGTQPQHF	TGTGCCAGCTCACCAAATGGCAGGGGGACCCAGCCCCAGCATTTT
TRBV12-3/TRBV12-4	15	TRBD2	TRBJ2-3	once	CASSPAGVATDTQYF	TGTGCCAGCAGCCCAGCGGGAGTGGCGACAGATACGCAGTATTTT
TRBV10-3	14	-	TRBJ2-3	few	CAISDEARTDTQYF	TGTGCCATCAGTGATGAGGCGCGCACAGATACGCAGTATTTT
TRBV6-1	14	TRBD1	TRBJ2-4	few	CASNPQGALNIQYF	TGTGCCAGCAATCCACAGGGGGCTCTGAACATTCAGTACTTC
TRBV12-3/TRBV12-4	18	-	TRBJ2-2	many	CASTPRGWGPGNTGELFF	TGTGCCAGCACCCCCAGGGGATGGGGCCCGGGAAACACCGGGGAGCTGTTTTTT
TRBV2	15	-	TRBJ2-2	many	CASSQASSSTGELFF	TGTGCCAGCAGCCAAGCTAGCTCCTCCACCGGGGAGCTGTTTTTT
TRBV6-1	14	-	TRBJ1-2	many	CASSIDRSTYGYTF	TGTGCCAGCAGCATTGACAGGTCAACCTATGGCTACACCTTC